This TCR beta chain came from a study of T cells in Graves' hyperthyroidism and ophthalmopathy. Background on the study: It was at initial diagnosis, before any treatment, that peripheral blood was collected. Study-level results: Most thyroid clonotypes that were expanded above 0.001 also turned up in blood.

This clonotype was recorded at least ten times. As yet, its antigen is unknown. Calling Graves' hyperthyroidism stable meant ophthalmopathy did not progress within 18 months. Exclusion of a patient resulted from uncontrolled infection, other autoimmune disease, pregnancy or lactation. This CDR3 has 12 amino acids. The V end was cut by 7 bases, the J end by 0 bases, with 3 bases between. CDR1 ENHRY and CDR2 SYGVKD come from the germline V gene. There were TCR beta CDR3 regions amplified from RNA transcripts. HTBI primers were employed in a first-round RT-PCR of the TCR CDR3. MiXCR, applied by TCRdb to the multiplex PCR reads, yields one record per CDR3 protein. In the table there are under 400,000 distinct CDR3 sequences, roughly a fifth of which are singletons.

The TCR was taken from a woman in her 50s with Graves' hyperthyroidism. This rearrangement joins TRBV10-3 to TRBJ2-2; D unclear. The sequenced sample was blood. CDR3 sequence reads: CAITANTGELFF. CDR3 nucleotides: TGTGCCATCACGGCGAACACCGGGGAGCTGTTTTTT.